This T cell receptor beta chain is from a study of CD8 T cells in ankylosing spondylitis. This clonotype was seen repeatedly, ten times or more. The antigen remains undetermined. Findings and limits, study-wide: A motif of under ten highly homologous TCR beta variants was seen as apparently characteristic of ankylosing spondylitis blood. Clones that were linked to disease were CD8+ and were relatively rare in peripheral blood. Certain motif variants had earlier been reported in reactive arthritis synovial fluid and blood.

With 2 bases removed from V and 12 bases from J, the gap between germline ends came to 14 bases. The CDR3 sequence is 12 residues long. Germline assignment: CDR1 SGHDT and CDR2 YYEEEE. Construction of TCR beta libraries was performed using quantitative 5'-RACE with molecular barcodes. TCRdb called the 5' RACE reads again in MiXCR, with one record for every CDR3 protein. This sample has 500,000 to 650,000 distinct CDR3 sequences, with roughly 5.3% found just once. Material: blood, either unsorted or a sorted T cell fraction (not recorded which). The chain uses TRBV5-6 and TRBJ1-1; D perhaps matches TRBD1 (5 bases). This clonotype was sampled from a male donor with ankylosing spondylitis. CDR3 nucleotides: TGTGCCAGCAGCTTCCAGGGTGAAGATACTTTCTTT. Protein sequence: CASSFQGEDTFF.